This T cell receptor beta chain comes out of a study of spatial heterogeneity in lung cancer. Study details: The library had UMIs, and each TCR and UMI pair averaged more than ten raw reads.

Germline V gives CDR1 SGHTA, CDR2 FQGNSA. The V gene lost 3 bases and the J gene lost 4 bases, with 4 bases spanning the gap. CDR3 length: 12 amino acids. This clonotype appeared many times. The antigen is unknown. Time point in this sample: sample taken at primary tumor resection. Unsorted whole RNA samples from tumor, nontumor lung or frozen PBMC were sequenced. Overall study results and limits: At tumor resection, ubiquitous expanded TCRs were detected in blood more often than later.

Unique molecular identifiers, one per molecule, were present on every TCR cDNA molecule. TCRdb reprocessed the 5' RACE reads via MiXCR and lists one record per CDR3 protein. The sample includes about 10,000 distinct CDR3 sequences, 4.5% to 6% of them seen just once. The chain is built from TRBV7-2 and TRBJ1-5; D uncertain. The sample in question was PBMCs, obtained at surgery. The TCR was taken from a male donor with early-stage non-small cell lung cancer. For the CDR3, the DNA is TGTGCCAGCAGCTTGTATAATCAGCCCCAGCATTTT. Amino acids: CASSLYNQPQHF.